Shown below are 20 T cell receptor beta chains from a single sample sequenced in a study of T-cell reconstitution after alpha-beta-depleted transplantation in children. The TCRbeta library was prepared with unique molecular identifiers. TCRdb re-analysed the PCR reads in MiXCR, keeping a single row per CDR3 protein. Of 85,000 to 120,000 distinct CDR3 sequences in the sample, approximately 6% were seen once. The sample was PBMCs, mostly from graft donor cells, taken 60 days after TCRalphabeta/CD19-depleted stem cell transplant. Receptors were obtained from a female patient aged 2-15 years who had a stem cell transplant for Fanconi anemia, so the T cells may come from the graft donor.

The chain uses TRBV12-3 or TRBV12-4 and TRBJ2-3, with 9 bases identical to TRBD1. Unmatched junction bases numbered 5, after V lost 3 bases and J lost 1 base. The CDR3 sequence is 16 residues long. The CDR3 bases are TGTGCCAGCAGTTTGAAACAGGGGGCTGGCACAGATACGCAGTATTTT. It yields the protein CASSLKQGAGTDTQYF.

This clonotype has more than one count but fewer than ten. This chain links TRBV13 with TRBJ2-1, with D perhaps matching TRBD1 (6 bases). The CDR3 sequence is 17 residues long. V lost 0 bases and J 8 bases, leaving 20 bases between the germline ends. In germline, CDR1 is PRHDT, CDR2 FYEKMQ (reference sequence). CDR3 nucleotides: TGTGCCAGCAGCTTAGGCCCGCTAGTGGGGGCAAACGATGAGCAGTTCTTC. Its translation is CASSLGPLVGANDEQFF.

The J gene is TRBJ1-1, the V gene TRBV20-1; D might be TRBD1 (5 bases). V lost 0 bases to trimming and J lost 4 bases, with 15 bases between them. The CDR3 consists of 15 residues. Germline V lookup: CDR1 DFQATT, CDR2 SNEGSKA (reference sequence). In DNA, the CDR3 is TGCAGTGCTAGAGATCGGCGAGGGACGGGCACTGAAGCTTTCTTT. This sequence encodes CSARDRRGTGTEAFF.

This clonotype was counted at least ten times. The J gene is TRBJ2-3, the V gene TRBV7-9, with TRBD1 identical over 12 bases. Germline-derived CDR1 and CDR2 are SEHNR and FQNEAQ (reference sequence). The trim removed 6 bases at V and 6 bases at J, leaving 13 bases unmatched. This CDR3 has 17 residues. The CDR3 sequence is CASSSKPGTGGMDTQYF. CDR3 nucleotides: TGTGCCAGCAGTTCTAAGCCGGGGACAGGGGGCATGGATACGCAGTATTTT.

This clonotype was observed at least ten times. The CDR3 protein is CASSVPSSWTQYF. The CDR3, as DNA: TGTGCCAGCAGTGTCCCCTCATCTTGGACCCAGTACTTC. The gene calls are TRBV28 and TRBJ2-5; D is unresolved. The CDR3 is 13 residues long. The V end was cut by 5 bases, the J end by 7 bases, with 14 bases between. CDR1 and CDR2 (germline): MDHEN, SYDVKM. The entire variable domain, with the rest obtained from reference TRBV28 and TRBJ2-5, is as follows: DVKVTQSSRYLVKRTGEKVFLECVQDMDHENMFWYRQDPGLGLRLIYFSYDVKMKEKGDIPEGYSVSREKKERFSLILESASTNQTSMYLCASSVPSSWTQYFGPGTRLLVL.

As to this clonotype: A read error may be the cause here, since a much bigger clone is one base away. The chain uses TRBV11-1 and TRBJ2-3, with a weak D call TRBD2 (5 bases). This CDR3 contains 18 residues. The V and J ends lost 4 bases and 0 bases respectively, with 20 bases between them. The germline V gene has CDR1 SGHAT and CDR2 FQDESV (reference sequence). The CDR3 sequence: CASSYRRIAGSSTDTQYF. CDR3 nucleotides: TGTGCCAGCAGCTACCGAAGGATTGCGGGCTCTAGCACAGATACGCAGTATTTT.

This clonotype was observed at least ten times. This chain joins TRBV20-1 and TRBJ2-4; D is unresolved. Per the germline V gene, CDR1 is DFQATT and CDR2 is SNEGSKA (reference sequence). The CDR3 runs to 13 residues. Trimming removed 5 bases from V and 7 bases from J, with 15 bases in between. In DNA, the CDR3 is TGCAGTGCTTCCGCGGATAAAGGGAACATTCAGTACTTC. Amino acids: CSASADKGNIQYF.

This clonotype occurred many times. The chain couples TRBV20-1 to TRBJ2-1, with 10 bases that match TRBD2. V dropped 3 bases and J dropped 2; count of bases not matched to a gene: 7. The CDR3 loop spans 16 amino acids. The V gene's germline CDR1 is DFQATT and CDR2 SNEGSKA (reference sequence). In nucleotides, the CDR3 is TGCAGTGCTAGTTCCTTCAGCGGGAGGGCCTACAATGAGCAGTTCTTC. Its protein product is CSASSFSGRAYNEQFF.

In its sample, this clonotype was seen many times. The genes are TRBV5-1 and TRBJ2-1; D not certain. From germline, CDR1 is SGHRS and CDR2 YFSETQ. V gave up 1 base and J gave up 3 bases, with 11 bases separating them. CDR3 length: 15 residues. In nucleotides, the CDR3 is TGCGCCAGCAGCTTGTCCGTTGCGAGCTACAATGAGCAGTTCTTC. Its protein product is CASSLSVASYNEQFF. Based on the CDR3 plus reference TRBV5-1 and TRBJ2-1, the full variable domain is KAGVTQTPRYLIKTRGQQVTLSCSPISGHRSVSWYQQTPGQGLQFLFEYFSETQRNKGNFPGRFSGRQFSNSRSEMNVSTLELGDSALYLCASSLSVASYNEQFFGPGTRLTVL.

This clonotype occurred a few times. V and J are TRBV29-1 and TRBJ1-1, with 8 nucleotides matching TRBD1. After removal of 0 bases from V and 5 bases from J, the junction contained 2 bases not matched to a gene. The CDR3 extends over 13 amino acids. CDR1 is SQVTM, CDR2 ANQGSEA, per germline. DNA for the CDR3: TGCAGCGTTGAAGACAGGGGGCGAACTGAAGCTTTCTTT. Its protein product is CSVEDRGRTEAFF.

This clonotype has at least ten counts. The V call is TRBV28, the J call TRBJ2-5; the D is unclear. With 8 bases removed from V and 1 base from J, the gap between germline ends came to 2 bases. CDR1 is MDHEN, CDR2 SYDVKM, per germline. This CDR3 region has 10 residues. CDR3: CASRQETQYF. In DNA form, the CDR3 reads TGTGCCAGCCGCCAAGAGACCCAGTACTTC.

This chain connects TRBV6-4 to TRBJ2-3, with TRBD2 identical over 10 bases. CDR1 MRHNA and CDR2 SNTAGT come from the germline V gene. The CDR3 has 15 residues. V trimming: 2 bases; J trimming: 8 bases; junction bases outside the gene matches: 7. Written as DNA, the CDR3 is TGTGCCAGCAGTGACGGGCTAGCGGGAGTCCCTACGCAGTATTTT. It specifies CASSDGLAGVPTQYF.

This clonotype showed up just a few times. The chain carries TRBV4-2 and TRBJ1-2; D uncertain. The CDR3 loop spans 15 amino acids. V lost 0 bases and J 1 base, leaving 9 bases between the germline ends. The V gene's germline CDR1 is LGHNA and CDR2 YNFKEQ. CDR3 residues: CASSQESRSNYGYTF. DNA for the CDR3: TGTGCCAGCAGCCAAGAAAGCCGCAGTAACTATGGCTACACCTTC.

The table lists this clonotype with a few counts. The chain employs TRBV28 and TRBJ2-7; D perhaps matches TRBD1 (5 bases). Trimming shortened V by 5 bases and J by 0 bases, and 11 bases separated the two germline ends. From germline, CDR1 is MDHEN and CDR2 SYDVKM. This CDR3 spans 14 amino acids. In DNA form, the CDR3 reads TGTGCCAGCAGTAGCAGGGCCATCTCCTACGAGCAGTACTTC. Its protein product is CASSSRAISYEQYF.

This clonotype has ten or more counts. This chain links TRBV5-5 with TRBJ2-3; D possibly corresponds to TRBD2 (6 bases). Germline CDR1 is SGHKS and CDR2 is YYEKEE (reference sequence). Trimming cost V 6 bases and J 7 bases, with 18 bases left between them. CDR3 length: 14 residues. The CDR3 reads CASTSWRGLNTQYF. The CDR3 nucleotides are TGTGCCAGCACTTCTTGGCGGGGTCTAAATACGCAGTATTTT.

This clonotype showed up many times. The CDR3, as DNA: TGTGCCAGCAGCCCACAGGGGGGGGATGGCTACACCTTC. The encoded protein is CASSPQGGDGYTF. This sequence joins TRBV28 and TRBJ1-2, with 8 bases matching TRBD1. This CDR3 has 13 residues. CDR1 MDHEN and CDR2 SYDVKM come from the germline V gene. V was pared by 6 bases and J by 6 bases, with 6 bases of the junction left unmatched.

This clonotype was seen many times. This chain links TRBV28 with TRBJ1-2, with 8 positions matching TRBD1. Germline CDR1 and CDR2: MDHEN and SYDVKM. After removal of 6 bases from V and 7 bases from J, the junction contained 13 bases not matched to a gene. CDR3 length: 15 amino acids. CDR3 DNA sequence: TGTGCCAGCAGATTTCACAGGGGGAACTTGTTTGGCTACACCTTC. Its protein is CASRFHRGNLFGYTF.

This clonotype was found many times. The chain carries TRBV7-3 and TRBJ2-3, with D possibly matching TRBD2 (7 bases). The length of the CDR3 is 16 residues. Germline lookup yields CDR1 SGHTA and CDR2 FQGTGA. V was shortened by 1 base and J by 2 bases, with 13 bases between the two germline ends. For the CDR3, the DNA is TGTGCCAGCAGCTTAATCGGGGGGCCCTTCACAGATACGCAGTATTTT. Its translation is CASSLIGGPFTDTQYF. The variable domain in full, with the rest retrieved from reference TRBV7-3 and TRBJ2-3, is GAGVSQTPSNKVTEKGKYVELRCDPISGHTALYWYRQSLGQGPEFLIYFQGTGAADDSGLPNDRFFAVRPEGSVSTLKIQRTERGDSAVYLCASSLIGGPFTDTQYFGPGTRLTVL.

The CDR3 coding sequence is TGCGCCAGCAGCTTACTAGCGGGAGGGTCGAACACCGGGGAGCTGTTTTTT. Protein product: CASSLLAGGSNTGELFF. The chain couples TRBV5-1 to TRBJ2-2, with TRBD2 matching 13 bases. V gave up 2 bases and J gave up 0 bases; unmatched junction bases: 1. Germline V gene lookup returns CDR1 SGHRS and CDR2 YFSETQ. The CDR3 extends over 17 amino acids.

The chain is built from TRBV24-1 and TRBJ2-1, with 8 positions matching TRBD2. Germline assignment: CDR1 KGHDR and CDR2 SFDVKD. The CDR3 loop spans 17 amino acids. V trimming: 5 bases; J trimming: 0 bases; junction bases outside the gene matches: 8. The CDR3 loop reads CATSGGGGISSYNEQFF. CDR3 nucleotide sequence: TGTGCCACCAGTGGGGGCGGGGGGATTAGCTCCTACAATGAGCAGTTCTTC.